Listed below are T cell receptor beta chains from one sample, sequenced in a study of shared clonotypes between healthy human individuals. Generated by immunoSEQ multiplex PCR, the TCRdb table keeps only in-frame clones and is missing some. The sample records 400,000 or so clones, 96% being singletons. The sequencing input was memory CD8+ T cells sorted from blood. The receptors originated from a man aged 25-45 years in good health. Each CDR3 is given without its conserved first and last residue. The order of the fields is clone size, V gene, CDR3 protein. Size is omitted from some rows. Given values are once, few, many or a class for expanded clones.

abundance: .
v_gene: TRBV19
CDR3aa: ASSLNSGTGTVSSYNEQF

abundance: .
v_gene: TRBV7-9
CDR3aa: ASSLVGTGGAMNTEAF

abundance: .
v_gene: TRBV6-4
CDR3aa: ASSDPTGGVKNTEAF

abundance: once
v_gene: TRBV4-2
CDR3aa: ASSQEFASATEGETQY

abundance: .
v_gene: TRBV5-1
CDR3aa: ASSPLRSSYNEQF

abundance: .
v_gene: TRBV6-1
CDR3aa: ASSEKANTQY

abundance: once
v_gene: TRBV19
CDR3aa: ASSIPGTATYEQY

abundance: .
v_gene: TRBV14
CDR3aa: ASSLRDTGTDTQY

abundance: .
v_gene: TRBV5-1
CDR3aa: ASSLHTSYQETQY

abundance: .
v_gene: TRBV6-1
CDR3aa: ASNRFSYEQY

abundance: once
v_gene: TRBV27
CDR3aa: ASSLSSSNEQF

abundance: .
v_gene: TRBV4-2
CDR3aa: ASSRSTLAQETQY

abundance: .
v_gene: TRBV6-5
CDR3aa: ASSYPTLSGNTIY

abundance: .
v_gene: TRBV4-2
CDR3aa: ASSQLRTSGGTDTQY

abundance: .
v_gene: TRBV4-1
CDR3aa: ASSQGLRIGELF

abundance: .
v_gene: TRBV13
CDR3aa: ASSLGLRGGDSGNYGYT